This TCR beta chain was identified during a study of cytomegalovirus exposure and HLA in healthy donors (dated by TCRdb to the late 2010s). For the wider study: An earlier analysis of some 500 of the donors reported about 250 Gb of sequence data and 117 million unique TCR beta sequences from about 200 million T cells. The T cell repertoires of under 750 subjects were profiled by immunosequencing and related to cytomegalovirus serostatus. All discovery cohort repertoires had been generated using a single sequencing platform. Genome-wide SNP genotypes for about 65% of the 666 donors were used in a later genetic analysis, which treated that subset as a discovery cohort. Five DR-DQ haplotypes were treated as single units for association and clustering because of strong linkage in the cohort. Donor age, sex, ethnicity and CMV serostatus were collected together with the repertoire data. Of the 398 genotyped donors, approximately 83% fell in the genetic ancestry cluster associated with self-reported Caucasian donors. A separate validation cohort of more than 100 different subjects was used in addition to the approximately 670-subject first cohort. Among around 400 genotyped donors of the cohort, an average of roughly 240,000 unique TCR beta nucleotide sequences were sequenced per donor, around 20% of them non-productive. An earlier analysis of some 600 of the donors applied high-throughput TCR beta sequencing to assess whether each TCR beta V gene segment acted as functional or pseudogenic. In the later analysis, no new phenotypic data were used to find candidate immune exposures; instead, reliance was placed on TCR beta sequences and their occurrence across donors. In a later analysis, previously published TCR beta repertoires from roughly 710 donors were re-analyzed and high-resolution HLA genotyping was added so that TCR occurrence patterns could be studied. The number of typed donors differed by locus: roughly 629-630 for A, B, C, DRB1 and DQB1; roughly 510 for DQA1; over 600 for DPA1; and around 470 for DPB1. Roughly 300 gigabases of sequencing data and tens of millions of unique TCR sequences were included in an early release covering around 650 HLA-typed donors. Both class I and class II loci were covered by HLA typing, at four-digit resolution. The aim of the study was to test whether cataloging public T cell receptors could identify signatures of past pathogen exposure. High-throughput TCR immunosequencing, statistical association of individual TCRs with disease status, and machine learning were combined to predict cytomegalovirus infection status. What the study reported, not specific to this receptor: Compared with the 666-donor mean, donors in an Asian-associated ancestry cluster had fewer N-insertions in productive TCRs, according to a later genetic analysis. A later genetic analysis associated a missense DCLRE1C variant with V-gene and J-gene trimming of TCR beta chains, and an independent cohort replicated the association. The classifier was reported to diagnose cytomegalovirus status with high specificity and sensitivity in both the original and validation cohorts. Most CMV-associated TCR beta chains appeared to be HLA-restricted in a later analysis, and the HLA associations seemed to be driven largely by CMV exposure. Linkage disequilibrium might explain the correlated functional status among segregating V segments, but an unknown experimental factor could not be ruled out. A total of 150 to 200 TCR beta chains were listed by the study as associated with cytomegalovirus. Because HLA typing was missing for some donors at each locus, association tests included only the typed subset. In an earlier analysis of approximately 590 of the donors, most TCR beta V segments appeared in productive rearrangements about 90% or about 30% of the time, broadly matching IMGT annotations. Most TCR sequences were seen in very few donors, while some public TCRs were found in many individuals. Immune exposure information for the cohort was limited to CMV serostatus. It was suggested by the authors that the approach could potentially be generalized to other disease states and immunological phenotypes. A few of the identified cytomegalovirus-associated TCR beta chains were confirmed in vitro to be specific for cytomegalovirus antigens. When HLA alleles, especially DR and DQ, strongly co-occurred, TCR associations were difficult to assign to individual alleles. A later analysis associated 16,951 TCR beta sequences with specific HLA alleles at a false discovery rate of 0.05. Roughly uniform sequencing depth across donors was assumed in presence/absence analyses, although this assumption may not hold. A later analysis reported that several top co-occurrence clusters appeared linked to parvovirus B19, influenza, CMV and Epstein-Barr virus. A group of highly shared sequence variants was considered likely to be a technical artifact of the sequencing pipeline. Because counts were too low, some 17 rarely observed V segments, including chromosome 9 orphons, were excluded from the earlier analysis of around 590 of the donors. A further reported finding was that TCR beta sequences accurately predicted the HLA-A and HLA-B alleles for most subjects in the first cohort. The 87-base-pair reads could not distinguish some IMGT-functional V segments, including TRBV6-2 and TRBV6-3, so those segments were excluded. According to a later analysis, TCR association rates differed among HLA loci, with DRB1 alleles showing the most associated TCRs and HLA-C alleles showing the fewest. This cohort had only TCR beta chains sequenced, and the lack of alpha or paired-chain data limited which features could be detected. In a later analysis, HLA-associated TCR beta chains showed more clonal expansion and lower generation probabilities than non-associated chains that were equally common.

Spanning cysteine to phenylalanine, the CDR3 consists of 14 amino acids. Only the CDR3 part of the read is kept: 42 bases, read in frame from the first base. Taken from the germline V gene, the CDR1 and CDR2 loops are SGHVS and FQNEAQ. V is pruned by 2 bases and J by 2 bases, leaving 2 bases of the junction without a gene match. Regarding this clone: Its binding antigen is unknown. Base quality data are lacking; no much larger clone is found one base away.

The cohort comprised several hundred healthy bone marrow donors. At the time of sampling, every cohort member was nominally healthy, though immune exposures that went unrecorded were likely present. The donor tested CMV seronegative, placing the donor among the 350 to 400 seronegative members of the cohort. A peripheral blood sample was collected from each donor, and TCR beta sequencing was performed on peripheral blood mononuclear cells. The Qiagen DNeasy Blood Extraction Kit was used to extract genomic DNA from the blood cell samples. Libraries were made using the immunoSEQ multiplex PCR assay. A mixture of 60 forward primers for TCR Vbeta segments and 13 reverse primers for TCR Jbeta segments was used in the multiplex PCR. Amplification of the CDR3 region of rearranged TCR beta genes was performed with a multiplex PCR assay on genomic DNA. The amplified TCR beta libraries were sequenced on the Illumina HiSeq System as 87-base-pair reads. Per the source publication's procedure: Across the 600 to 700 repertoires, a later analysis counted some 80 million unique TCR beta chains, approximately 10 million of which were shared by at least two donors. Raw reads were error-corrected and collapsed into unique sequences with a nearest-neighbor algorithm that merged closely related sequences to remove PCR and sequencing errors. To assign V, D and J gene segments, CDR3 sequences were aligned to IMGT reference sequences. For a sequence to be retained, a match of at least six nucleotides to both a V gene segment and a J gene segment was required. Rearrangements were classified as productive when the CDR3 lacked stop codons and remained in frame with V and J, and all other rearrangements were classified as non-productive. CDR3 was defined by IMGT convention, running from the second conserved V-encoded cysteine to the conserved J-encoded phenylalanine. In an earlier analysis of more than 550 of the donors, sequences lacking an unambiguous match to a single V gene segment were excluded. An earlier analysis of several hundred of the donors called V segments functional above 56.7% productive rearrangements and segregating when the between-donor standard deviation exceeded 5%. A statistical classification framework was built to diagnose cytomegalovirus status from the catalog of TCR beta chain sequences. In a later analysis, TCR nucleotide sequences were compared against IMGT/GENE-DB human TR gene sequences so that V and J genes could be assigned. Using the TCRdist pipeline, a later analysis assigned CDR3 sequences along with most-parsimonious VDJ recombination scenarios. A later analysis defined each TCR beta chain by its CDR3 amino acid sequence plus V-gene family, and excluded reads lacking a unique V-gene family. As a way to deal with suspected cross-contamination and a sequencing artifact, a later analysis dropped 500 to 700 nucleotide sequences that were highly shared and had low generation probability. A later analysis calculated a clonal expansion index for each public chain from normalized within-repertoire ranks of inferred template counts. A later analysis computed generation probabilities with a VDJ recombination model fitted to out-of-frame rearrangements, and checked the results against IGoR. In a later analysis, TCR-TCR, TCR-HLA and TCR-CMV co-occurrence was scored with hypergeometric tests, and a repertoire-size bias correction was applied to TCR pairs. A later analysis estimated false discovery rates by permuting HLA or CMV assignments 20 times. A later analysis grouped co-occurring TCRs with DBSCAN, adding TCRdist sequence similarity when clustering within HLA-allele-positive subsets. For co-occurrence clustering, repertoires with fewer than 30,000 or more than 120,000 public chains were excluded, along with several repertoires with anomalous nucleotide sharing. The source is immuneACCESS, and TCRdb retained only in-frame sequences with V and J called. Part of the clones is not carried over; for the studies checked, unresolved V genes explain less than half of this, and the remainder is unexplained. That table gives V, J and clone size, and the DNA gave D and trimming. The sample table contains 70,000 to 95,000 clones; only one count was recorded for around 76% of them. Clones ranked in the top ten supply less than 2% of the sample.

The sequenced sample was PBMCs. Recombination connected TRBV7-8 to TRBJ1-1; 7 bases in the middle match TRBD1. This clonotype was sampled from a man between 35 and 55 years old in good health and CMV-seronegative. For the CDR3, the sequence is CASSLIGGNTEAFF. The DNA sequence is given as TGTGCCAGCAGCTTAATAGGGGGCAACACTGAAGCTTTCTTT. With the portions outside the CDR3 filled from the reference TRBV7-8 and TRBJ1-1 genes, the complete variable region becomes GAGVSQSPRYKVAKRGQDVALRCDPISGHVSLFWYQQALGQGPEFLTYFQNEAQLDKSGLPSDRFFAERPEGSVSTLKIQRTQQEDSAVYLCASSLIGGNTEAFFGQGTRLTVV.